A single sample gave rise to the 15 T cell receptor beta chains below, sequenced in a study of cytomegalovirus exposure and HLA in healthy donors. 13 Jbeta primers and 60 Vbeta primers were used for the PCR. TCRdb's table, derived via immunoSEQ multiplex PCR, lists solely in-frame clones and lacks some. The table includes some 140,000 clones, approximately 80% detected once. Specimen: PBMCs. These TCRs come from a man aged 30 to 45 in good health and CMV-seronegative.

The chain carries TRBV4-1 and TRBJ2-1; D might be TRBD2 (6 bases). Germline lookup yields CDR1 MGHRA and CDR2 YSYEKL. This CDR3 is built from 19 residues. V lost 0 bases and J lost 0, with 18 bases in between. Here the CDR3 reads CASSQEGGPSESSYNEQFF. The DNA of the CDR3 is TGCGCCAGCAGCCAAGAAGGAGGTCCTAGCGAGAGCTCCTACAATGAGCAGTTCTTC.

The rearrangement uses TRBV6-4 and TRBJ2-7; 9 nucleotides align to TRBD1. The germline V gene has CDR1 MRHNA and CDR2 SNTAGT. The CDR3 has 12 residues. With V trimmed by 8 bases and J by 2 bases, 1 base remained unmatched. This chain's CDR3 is CASGTGPYEQYF. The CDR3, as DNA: TGTGCCAGCGGGACAGGGCCCTACGAGCAGTACTTC.

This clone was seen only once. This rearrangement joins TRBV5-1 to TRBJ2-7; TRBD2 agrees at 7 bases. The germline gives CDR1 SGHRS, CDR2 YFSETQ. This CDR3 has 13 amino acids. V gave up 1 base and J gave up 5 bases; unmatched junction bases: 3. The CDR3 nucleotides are TGCGCCAGCAGCTTGCGAGCGGGACACGAGCAGTACTTC. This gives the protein CASSLRAGHEQYF.

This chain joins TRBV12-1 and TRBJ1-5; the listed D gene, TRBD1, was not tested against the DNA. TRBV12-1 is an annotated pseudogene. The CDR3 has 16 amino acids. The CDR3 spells CASSFARGLQDQPQHF. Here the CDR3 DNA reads TGTGCCAGCAGCTTTGCGCGCGGATTACAGGATCAGCCCCAGCATTTT.

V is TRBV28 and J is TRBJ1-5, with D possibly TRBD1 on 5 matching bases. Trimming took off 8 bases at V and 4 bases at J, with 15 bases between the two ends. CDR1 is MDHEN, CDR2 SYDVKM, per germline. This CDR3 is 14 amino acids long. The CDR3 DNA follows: TGTGCCAGCTCCCCGGCGGGACTTAATCAGCCCCAGCATTTT. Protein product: CASSPAGLNQPQHF.

The CDR3 spells CASSIMVSGSNEQFF. The CDR3 DNA is TGTGCCAGTAGTATAATGGTTAGCGGGAGCAATGAGCAGTTCTTC. The chain is built from TRBV19 and TRBJ2-1; 9 nucleotides line up with TRBD2. V lost 2 bases to trimming and J lost 6 bases; unmatched junction nucleotides: 5. Looked up from germline, CDR1 is LNHDA and CDR2 is SQIVND (reference sequence). There are 15 residues in the CDR3.

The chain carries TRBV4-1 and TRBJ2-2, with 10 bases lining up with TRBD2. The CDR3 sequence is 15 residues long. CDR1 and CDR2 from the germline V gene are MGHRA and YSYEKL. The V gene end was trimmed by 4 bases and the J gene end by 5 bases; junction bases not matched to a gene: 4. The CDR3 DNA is TGCGCCAGCAGCCGAGGTAGCGGGGGGACCGGGGAGCTGTTTTTT. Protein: CASSRGSGGTGELFF.

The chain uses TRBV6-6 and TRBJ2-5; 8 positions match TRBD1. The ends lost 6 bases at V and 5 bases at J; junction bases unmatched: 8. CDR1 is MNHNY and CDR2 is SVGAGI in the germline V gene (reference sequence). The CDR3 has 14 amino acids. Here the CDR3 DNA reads TGTGCCAGCAGCCAGACAGGGGAAAGGGAGACCCAGTACTTC. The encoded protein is CASSQTGERETQYF.

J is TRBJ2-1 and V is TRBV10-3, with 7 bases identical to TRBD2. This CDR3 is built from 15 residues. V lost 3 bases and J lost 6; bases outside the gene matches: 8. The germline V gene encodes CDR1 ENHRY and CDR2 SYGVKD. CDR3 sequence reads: CAISESGIKTNEQFF. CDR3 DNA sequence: TGTGCCATCAGTGAAAGCGGGATAAAGACCAATGAGCAGTTCTTC.

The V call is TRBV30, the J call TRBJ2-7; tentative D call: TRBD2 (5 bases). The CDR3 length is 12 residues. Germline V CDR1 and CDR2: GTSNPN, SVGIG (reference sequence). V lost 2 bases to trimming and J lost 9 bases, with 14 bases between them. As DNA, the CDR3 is TGTGCCTGGAGTTCTGAGGGTTATCGGCAGTACTTC. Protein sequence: CAWSSEGYRQYF.

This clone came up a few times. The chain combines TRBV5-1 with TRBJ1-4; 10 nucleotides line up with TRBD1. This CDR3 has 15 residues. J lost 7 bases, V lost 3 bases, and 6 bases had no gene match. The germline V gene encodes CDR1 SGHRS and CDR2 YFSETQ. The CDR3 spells CASSSTGTGVEKLFF. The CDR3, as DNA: TGCGCCAGCAGCTCTACCGGGACAGGGGTTGAAAAACTGTTTTTT.

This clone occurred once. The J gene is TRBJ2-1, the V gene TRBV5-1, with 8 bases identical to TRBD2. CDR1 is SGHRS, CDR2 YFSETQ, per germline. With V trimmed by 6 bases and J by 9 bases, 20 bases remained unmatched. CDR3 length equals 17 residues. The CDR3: CASKRGLVRQQLGEQFF. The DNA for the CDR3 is TGCGCCAGCAAGAGGGGACTAGTGAGGCAGCAGTTGGGTGAGCAGTTCTTC. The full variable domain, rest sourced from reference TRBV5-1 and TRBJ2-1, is KAGVTQTPRYLIKTRGQQVTLSCSPISGHRSVSWYQQTPGQGLQFLFEYFSETQRNKGNFPGRFSGRQFSNSRSEMNVSTLELGDSALYLCASKRGLVRQQLGEQFFGPGTRLTVL.

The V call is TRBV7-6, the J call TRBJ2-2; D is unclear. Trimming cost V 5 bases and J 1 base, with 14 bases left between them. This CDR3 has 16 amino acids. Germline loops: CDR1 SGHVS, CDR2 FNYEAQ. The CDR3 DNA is TGTGCCAGCAGCCCCCGTCACCACAGGAACACCGGGGAGCTGTTTTTT. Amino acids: CASSPRHHRNTGELFF.

Here the CDR3 reads CASGSQGTETYEQYF. The CDR3 DNA reads TGTGCCAGCGGCTCCCAGGGGACAGAGACCTACGAGCAGTACTTC. The V gene is TRBV28, the J gene TRBJ2-7; 7 nucleotides match TRBD1. This CDR3 comprises 15 residues. Trimming removed 8 bases from V and 2 bases from J; junction bases left unmatched: 12. Germline CDR1 reads MDHEN; CDR2 reads SYDVKM.

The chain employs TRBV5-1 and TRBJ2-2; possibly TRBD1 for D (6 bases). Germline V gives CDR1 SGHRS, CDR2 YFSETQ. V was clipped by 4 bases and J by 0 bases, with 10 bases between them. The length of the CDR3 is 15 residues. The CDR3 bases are TGCGCCAGCAGCCAGGGACATTCGAACACCGGGGAGCTGTTTTTT. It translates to CASSQGHSNTGELFF. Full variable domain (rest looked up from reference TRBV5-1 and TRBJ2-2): KAGVTQTPRYLIKTRGQQVTLSCSPISGHRSVSWYQQTPGQGLQFLFEYFSETQRNKGNFPGRFSGRQFSNSRSEMNVSTLELGDSALYLCASSQGHSNTGELFFGEGSRLTVL.